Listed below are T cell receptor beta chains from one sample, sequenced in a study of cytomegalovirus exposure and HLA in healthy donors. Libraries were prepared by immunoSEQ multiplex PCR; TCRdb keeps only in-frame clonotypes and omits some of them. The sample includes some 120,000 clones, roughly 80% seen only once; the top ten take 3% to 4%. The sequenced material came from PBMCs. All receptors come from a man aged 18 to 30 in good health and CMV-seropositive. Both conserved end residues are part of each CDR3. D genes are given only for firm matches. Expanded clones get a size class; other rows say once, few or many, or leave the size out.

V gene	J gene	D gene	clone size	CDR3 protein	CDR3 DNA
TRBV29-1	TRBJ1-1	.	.	CSVASGMGTEAFF	TGCAGCGTTGCTTCCGGGATGGGCACTGAAGCTTTCTTT
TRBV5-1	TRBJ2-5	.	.	CASSLDGLKPTYF	TGCGCCAGCAGCTTGGACGGACTAAAACCAACGTACTTC
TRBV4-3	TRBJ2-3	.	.	CASSQDWGAADTQYF	TGCGCCAGCAGCCAAGACTGGGGAGCTGCAGATACGCAGTATTTT
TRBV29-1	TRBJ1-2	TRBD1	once	CSGEKPGGDGYTF	TGCAGCGGTGAAAAGCCAGGGGGCGATGGCTACACCTTC
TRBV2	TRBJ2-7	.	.	CVSSTTVTYEQYF	TGTGTCAGCAGTACGACAGTGACCTACGAGCAGTACTTC
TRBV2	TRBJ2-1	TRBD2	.	CASRITSGDGNEQFF	TGTGCCAGCAGGATTACTAGCGGGGATGGTAATGAGCAGTTCTTC
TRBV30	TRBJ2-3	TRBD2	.	CAWSIAGEDTQYF	TGTGCCTGGAGTATAGCGGGAGAAGATACGCAGTATTTT
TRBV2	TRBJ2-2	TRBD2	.	CASRAGLAESGELFF	TGTGCCAGCAGGGCGGGACTAGCGGAATCCGGGGAGCTGTTTTTT
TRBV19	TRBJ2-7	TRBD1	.	CASSMDRNTYEQYF	TGTGCCAGTAGTATGGACAGGAATACTTACGAGCAGTACTTC
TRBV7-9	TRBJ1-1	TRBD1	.	CASSLVPFEGTDTEAFF	TGTGCCAGCAGCTTAGTCCCCTTTGAGGGGACAGACACTGAAGCTTTCTTT
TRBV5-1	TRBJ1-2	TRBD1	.	CASSSQGAGGYTF	TGCGCCAGCAGCTCGCAGGGGGCTGGGGGCTACACCTTC
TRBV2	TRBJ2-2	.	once	CASISEGNTGELFF	TGTGCCAGCATCTCGGAGGGGAACACCGGGGAGCTGTTTTTT
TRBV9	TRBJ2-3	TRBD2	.	CASSASRLAGGSTDTQYF	TGTGCCAGCAGCGCCTCCAGACTAGCGGGAGGGAGCACAGATACGCAGTATTTT
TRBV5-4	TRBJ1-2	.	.	CASSVTAQANYGYTF	TGTGCCAGCAGTGTGACAGCGCAAGCTAACTATGGCTACACCTTC
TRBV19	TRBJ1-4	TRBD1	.	CASSIPTGTNEKLFF	TGTGCCAGTAGTATCCCGACAGGGACTAATGAAAAACTGTTTTTT
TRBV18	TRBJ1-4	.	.	CASSLLTATANEKLFF	TGTGCCAGCTCACTCCTTACTGCCACGGCTAATGAAAAACTGTTTTTT
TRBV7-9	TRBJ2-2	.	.	CASSVASYTGELFF	TGTGCCAGCAGCGTAGCTTCTTACACCGGGGAGCTGTTTTTT
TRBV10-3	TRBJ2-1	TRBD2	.	CAISEREDSYNEQFF	TGTGCCATCAGTGAGCGGGAGGACTCCTACAATGAGCAGTTCTTC
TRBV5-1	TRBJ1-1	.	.	CASSLAGESEAFF	TGCGCCAGCAGCTTGGCCGGGGAGTCCGAAGCTTTCTTT
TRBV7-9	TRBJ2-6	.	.	CASTLLQGSSGANVLTF	TGTGCCAGCACCCTCCTCCAGGGGAGCTCTGGGGCCAACGTCCTGACTTTC
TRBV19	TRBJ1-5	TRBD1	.	CASSLRQGAVQPQHF	TGTGCCAGTAGTCTCCGTCAGGGGGCTGTCCAGCCCCAGCATTTT
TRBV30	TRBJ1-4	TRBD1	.	CAWTGDRGTEKLFF	TGTGCCTGGACCGGGGACAGGGGGACTGAAAAACTGTTTTTT
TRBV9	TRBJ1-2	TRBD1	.	CASSGLGQGAYGYTF	TGTGCCAGCAGCGGGTTGGGACAGGGGGCTTATGGCTACACCTTC
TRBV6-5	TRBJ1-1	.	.	CASSRQGEAFF	TGTGCCAGCAGTCGCCAGGGTGAAGCTTTCTTT